This T cell receptor beta chain was found in a study of blood T cell repertoires in COVID-19. For the study at large: Samples taken during acute and convalescent COVID-19 were collected in the United States, Italy and Spain. The cDNA or gDNA used as material had been derived from T cells, B-cell-depleted T cells, or PBMCs.

Germline-derived CDR1 and CDR2 are KGHSH and LQKENI. V gave up 5 bases and J gave up 4 bases; unmatched junction bases: 12. This CDR3 is 17 amino acids long. In the authors' methods: Amplification of reference gene primers was used by the study to estimate nucleated cell counts. Profiling relied on immunoSEQ multiplex PCR, and the TCRdb table lists in-frame clones only, not all of them. The V and J calls and the clone size are those of that table, but D and trimming were determined from the DNA. The table records 30,000 to 40,000 clones, over 80% of them present only once. Source material: peripheral blood. This TCR was recovered from a man aged 55 to 70 with active COVID-19. The chain couples TRBV18 to TRBJ1-3; TRBD1 matches 9 bases. CDR3 amino acids: CASSSKQGANGGNTIYF. In nucleotides, the CDR3 is TGTGCCAGCTCAAGCAAACAGGGGGCAAATGGAGGAAACACCATATATTTT.